This TCR beta chain comes out of a study of T cell changes during pregnancy in multiple sclerosis. Clones were sequenced by immunoSEQ multiplex PCR, and TCRdb holds only the in-frame ones, with some missing. Counted here are tens of thousands of clones, 85% to 95% occurring once; the ten biggest clones make up around 0.61%. This TCR was sampled from a female donor with multiple sclerosis, enrolled in a pregnancy study. The material was CD4+ T cells from peripheral blood mononuclear cells, obtained in the third trimester of pregnancy.

The CDR3 reads CATTGQDSGNTIYF. In DNA, the CDR3 is TGTGCCACCACAGGGCAAGACTCTGGAAACACCATATATTTT. This chain joins TRBV28 and TRBJ1-3, with TRBD1 as a possible D gene (6 bases). Trimming took off 10 bases at V and 0 bases at J, with 13 bases between the two ends. Looked up from germline, CDR1 is MDHEN and CDR2 is SYDVKM. This CDR3 has 14 residues. The full variable domain, its missing parts supplied by reference TRBV28 and TRBJ1-3, is DVKVTQSSRYLVKRTGEKVFLECVQDMDHENMFWYRQDPGLGLRLIYFSYDVKMKEKGDIPEGYSVSREKKERFSLILESASTNQTSMYLCATTGQDSGNTIYFGEGSWLTVV.